Following are 30 T cell receptor beta chains from one sample sequenced in a study of blood T cell repertoires in COVID-19. Produced via immunoSEQ multiplex PCR; TCRdb's table is partial and in-frame only. The data hold 310,000 or so clones, with roughly 88% observed a single time. Sequencing was done on a sample of peripheral blood. These receptors were obtained from a woman between 45 and 60 years old with acute or convalescent COVID-19.

CDR3 in amino acids: CASSLAAGRLSYEQYF. The DNA of the CDR3 is TGTGCCAGCAGCTTAGCGGCAGGGAGGTTGTCCTACGAGCAGTACTTC. The rearrangement joins TRBV7-2 to TRBJ2-7; possible D gene TRBD2, 6 bases. Trimming took off 0 bases at V and 1 base at J, with 13 bases between the two ends. Germline-derived CDR1 and CDR2 are SGHTA and FQGNSA. The CDR3 is 16 amino acids.

This chain connects TRBV6-5 to TRBJ1-3, with TRBD1 identical over 7 bases. Germline assignment: CDR1 MNHEY and CDR2 SVGAGI. This CDR3 has 14 amino acids. V gave up 11 bases and J gave up 0 bases; unmatched junction bases: 7. The CDR3 region is CASSGTVSGNTIYF. The CDR3 DNA sequence: TGTGCCTCCTCCGGGACAGTCTCTGGAAACACCATATATTTT.

V is TRBV6-5 and J is TRBJ1-5, with D hard to call. The CDR3 is 15 amino acids. Trimming cost V 2 bases and J 0 bases, with 8 bases left between them. Germline V CDR1 and CDR2: MNHEY, SVGAGI. The CDR3 loop reads CASSYVRGSNQPQHF. The CDR3 DNA sequence: TGTGCCAGCAGTTACGTTCGGGGTAGCAATCAGCCCCAGCATTTT.

This chain connects TRBV5-1 to TRBJ2-7, with D possibly being TRBD2 (5 bases). Per the germline V gene, CDR1 is SGHRS and CDR2 is YFSETQ. The CDR3 is 15 amino acids. Trimming removed 0 bases at V and 3 bases at J, with 13 bases between. The CDR3 here is CASSLGPAGDYEQYF. CDR3 in DNA: TGCGCCAGCAGCTTGGGTCCAGCCGGGGACTACGAGCAGTACTTC. The whole variable domain, filled in from reference TRBV5-1 and TRBJ2-7, reads KAGVTQTPRYLIKTRGQQVTLSCSPISGHRSVSWYQQTPGQGLQFLFEYFSETQRNKGNFPGRFSGRQFSNSRSEMNVSTLELGDSALYLCASSLGPAGDYEQYFGPGTRLTVT.

The chain uses TRBV28 and TRBJ2-2, with D possibly TRBD2 on 6 matching bases. The germline V and J ends were trimmed by 1 base and 3 bases, with 12 bases remaining between them. The CDR3 loop spans 16 amino acids. In germline, CDR1 is MDHEN, CDR2 SYDVKM. In nucleotides, the CDR3 is TGTGCCAGCAGTTTATCAGGACTATTGGACACCGGGGAGCTGTTTTTT. Its protein is CASSLSGLLDTGELFF.

This chain links TRBV24-1 with TRBJ2-3; TRBD2 matches 11 bases. CDR1 and CDR2 (germline): KGHDR, SFDVKD. V lost 4 bases, J lost 0 bases, and 5 bases stayed unmatched. There are 17 residues in the CDR3. Here the CDR3 DNA reads TGTGCCACCAGTGACCCGGGACTAGCGGCTAGCACAGATACGCAGTATTTT. Its translation is CATSDPGLAASTDTQYF.

The table lists this clone with a count of one. V is TRBV30 and J is TRBJ2-7; 10 nucleotides line up with TRBD1. CDR1 and CDR2 (germline): GTSNPN, SVGIG (reference sequence). With 3 bases clipped from V and 4 bases from J, the junction kept 9 bases outside the gene matches. The CDR3 loop spans 15 amino acids. This CDR3 is CAWSRDGDRGYEQYF. In DNA form, the CDR3 reads TGTGCCTGGAGCCGAGATGGGGACAGGGGATACGAGCAGTACTTC.

Comment on this clone: The sample contains more than one DNA sequence encoding this CDR3. This chain connects TRBV7-3 to TRBJ2-1; 8 bases fit TRBD1. The V segment lost 5 bases and the J segment 6 bases; nucleotides outside the gene matches: 3. From germline, CDR1 is SGHTA and CDR2 FQGTGA. The CDR3 runs 13 residues. DNA of the CDR3: TGTGCCAGCAGCGCACAGGGGGGCAATGAGCAGTTCTTC. Amino acid sequence: CASSAQGGNEQFF.

V gene TRBV12-3 or TRBV12-4 combines with J gene TRBJ2-3, with TRBD2 as a possible D gene (5 bases). The CDR3 consists of 13 residues. Trimming shortened V by 0 bases and J by 6 bases, and 7 bases separated the two germline ends. The CDR3 DNA reads as TGTGCCAGCAGTTTAGCGGGAGCGGATACGCAGTATTTT. It is translated as CASSLAGADTQYF.

The chain combines TRBV6-5 with TRBJ2-5, with D perhaps matching TRBD2 (5 bases). V was shortened by 1 base and J by 4 bases, with 7 bases between the two germline ends. Germline V gene data show CDR1 as MNHEY and CDR2 as SVGAGI. The CDR3 contains 13 residues. The CDR3: CASSYFGVETQYF. DNA of the CDR3: TGTGCCAGCAGTTACTTCGGGGTAGAGACCCAGTACTTC.

The rearrangement links TRBV10-3 to TRBJ2-7; 10 positions agree with TRBD2. CDR3 length equals 15 residues. In germline, CDR1 is ENHRY, CDR2 SYGVKD. After removal of 4 bases from V and 0 bases from J, the junction contained 3 bases not matched to a gene. The CDR3 DNA reads TGTGCCATCAGTGGGACTAGCGGTAGCTCCTACGAGCAGTACTTC. Translating gives CAISGTSGSSYEQYF.

The chain couples TRBV19 to TRBJ1-5; 7 bases are shared with TRBD1. Losses at the gene ends were 7 bases for V and 7 bases for J; bases not matched to a gene: 7. The germline V gene encodes CDR1 LNHDA and CDR2 SQIVND (reference sequence). There are 13 residues in the CDR3. CDR3 sequence: CASTDRVMQPQHF. As DNA, the CDR3 is TGTGCCAGTACCGACAGGGTAATGCAGCCCCAGCATTTT.

This chain joins TRBV28 and TRBJ1-4; 7 bases map to TRBD1. Germline V gene data show CDR1 as MDHEN and CDR2 as SYDVKM. The CDR3 has 13 residues. The junction had 4 bases not matched to a gene; V was cut back by 9 bases and J by 3 bases. CDR3 amino acids: CASRGPANEKLFF. CDR3 bases: TGTGCCAGTAGGGGGCCGGCTAATGAAAAACTGTTTTTT. The whole variable domain, remainder taken from reference TRBV28 and TRBJ1-4, is DVKVTQSSRYLVKRTGEKVFLECVQDMDHENMFWYRQDPGLGLRLIYFSYDVKMKEKGDIPEGYSVSREKKERFSLILESASTNQTSMYLCASRGPANEKLFFGSGTQLSVL.

This rearrangement joins TRBV21-1 to TRBJ2-7; the tabulated D call, TRBD2, remains unverified against the DNA. TRBV21-1 is reported as a pseudogene. CDR3 length equals 19 residues. CDR3 nucleotide sequence: TGTGCCAGCAGCACACGTTCGGAGGGGAGGGCAGGTTTTGCCTACGAGCAGTACTTC. Its protein is CASSTRSEGRAGFAYEQYF.

The chain combines TRBV6-5 with TRBJ2-7, with unresolved D. Germline V gene lookup returns CDR1 MNHEY and CDR2 SVGAGI. V lost 0 bases and J 2 bases, leaving 8 bases between the germline ends. This CDR3 is 14 amino acids long. CDR3 sequence (DNA): TGTGCCAGCAGTTACTCGGGCCAGACCTACGAGCAGTACTTC. Protein: CASSYSGQTYEQYF.

V is TRBV13 and J is TRBJ1-1, with D uncertain. Germline V gene sequence: CDR1 PRHDT, CDR2 FYEKMQ (reference sequence). V lost 2 bases, J lost 4 bases, and 23 bases lay in between. This CDR3 has 18 residues. CDR3 nucleotides: TGTGCCAGCAGCTTATCGTTCGGGAGCACGCGAAGGGCCACTGAAGCTTTCTTT. This gives the protein CASSLSFGSTRRATEAFF.

This clone was counted only a few times. The V and J genes are TRBV28 and TRBJ2-7; perhaps TRBD2 as D (7 bases). Germline V gene data show CDR1 as MDHEN and CDR2 as SYDVKM. V was shortened by 8 bases and J by 6 bases, with 14 bases between the two germline ends. CDR3 length: 12 amino acids. The CDR3 sequence: CASEGGVGEQYF. CDR3 sequence (DNA): TGTGCCAGCGAAGGGGGGGTCGGCGAGCAGTACTTC.

The rearrangement uses TRBV9 and TRBJ1-2; 8 bases are shared with TRBD1. The V and J ends lost 2 bases and 0 bases, in that order; junction bases with no gene match: 6. The CDR3 runs 16 residues. Germline lookup yields CDR1 SGDLS and CDR2 YYNGEE. The CDR3 is CASSVGSGGPNYGYTF. The DNA for the CDR3 is TGTGCCAGCAGCGTCGGGTCAGGGGGCCCTAACTATGGCTACACCTTC.

The rearrangement uses TRBV19 and TRBJ2-3, with D possibly being TRBD2 (7 bases). The V gene's germline CDR1 is LNHDA and CDR2 SQIVND (reference sequence). This CDR3 contains 16 residues. V lost 1 base, J lost 2 bases, and 13 bases lay in between. The CDR3 region has the DNA TGTGCCAGTAGTATAGGAGGCGGGGGCCCCACAGATACGCAGTATTTT. This sequence encodes CASSIGGGGPTDTQYF.

The V gene is TRBV7-9, the J gene TRBJ2-1, with 10 bases that match TRBD2. This CDR3 is 13 amino acids long. Trimming took 5 bases from V and 9 from J; bases not matched to a gene: 4. Per germline, CDR1 SEHNR and CDR2 FQNEAQ (reference sequence). The CDR3 region has the DNA TGTGCCAGCAGCCAAGGGACTAGCGCTGAGCAGTTCTTC. This codes for CASSQGTSAEQFF.

The chain has TRBV7-2 and TRBJ1-2; D is perhaps TRBD1 (5 bases). The CDR3 is made up of 14 amino acids. Between the trimmed V and J ends, which lost 5 bases and 8 bases, there was a span of 18 bases. Germline V gene sequence: CDR1 SGHTA, CDR2 FQGNSA. The CDR3 DNA is TGTGCCAGCAGCCACCCCCAAGGGGAGGGCGGCTACACCTTC. Its protein is CASSHPQGEGGYTF.

The J gene is TRBJ2-7, the V gene TRBV4-1; 10 bases are shared with TRBD2. CDR1 is MGHRA, CDR2 YSYEKL, per germline. The CDR3 totals 16 residues. Trimming cost V 1 base and J 0 bases; bases outside gene matches: 3. DNA of the CDR3: TGCGCCAGCAGCCAAGGGGGACTAGCGACCTCCTACGAGCAGTACTTC. Amino acid sequence: CASSQGGLATSYEQYF.

This chain connects TRBV5-5 to TRBJ2-7, with 8 bases fitting TRBD2. This CDR3 region has 16 residues. J gave up 2 bases and V 4 bases, and 11 bases lay outside the gene matches. Germline V gene sequence: CDR1 SGHKS, CDR2 YYEKEE (reference sequence). CDR3 in DNA: TGTGCCAGCAGCGATAGAACTAGCGGTCCTGCCTACGAGCAGTACTTC. Translation gives CASSDRTSGPAYEQYF.

The chain is built from TRBV25-1 and TRBJ2-7, with TRBD2 matching over 14 bases. From germline, CDR1 is MGHDK and CDR2 SYGVNS. The CDR3 length is 15 residues. The V segment lost 3 bases and the J segment 4 bases; nucleotides outside the gene matches: 2. The CDR3 coding sequence is TGTGCCAGCAGTGAGGGGACTAGCGGGAGTTACGAGCAGTACTTC. It translates to CASSEGTSGSYEQYF.

The chain employs TRBV5-6 and TRBJ2-1; 9 nucleotides agree with TRBD1. Germline trimming cut 5 bases from V and 2 bases from J; bases unmatched to any gene: 8. The CDR3 contains 16 residues. In germline, CDR1 is SGHDT, CDR2 YYEEEE. CDR3 protein: CASSPSGTGTYNEQFF. For the CDR3, the DNA is TGTGCCAGCAGTCCCTCCGGGACAGGGACCTACAATGAGCAGTTCTTC.

V usage is TRBV2 and J usage is TRBJ2-1; TRBD2 agrees at 7 bases. The CDR3 loop spans 15 amino acids. Germline V CDR1 and CDR2: SNHLY, FYNNEI. J gave up 8 bases and V 6 bases, and 13 bases lay outside the gene matches. The CDR3 reads CASRGPGLNLDEQFF. DNA for the CDR3: TGTGCCAGCAGGGGTCCGGGACTAAACTTGGATGAGCAGTTCTTC.

The chain uses TRBV28 and TRBJ1-5, with D unresolved. The CDR3 runs to 13 residues. Trimming took 6 bases from V and 3 from J, leaving 9 bases between them. Germline assignment: CDR1 MDHEN and CDR2 SYDVKM. CDR3 nucleotide sequence: TGTGCCAGCAGGTCCGTTAACAATCAGCCCCAGCATTTT. Protein: CASRSVNNQPQHF.

The chain has TRBV4-1 and TRBJ2-7, with D maybe TRBD1 (5 bases). Germline CDR1 reads MGHRA; CDR2 reads YSYEKL. Trimming took 2 bases from V and 1 from J, leaving 12 bases between them. The CDR3 is 15 amino acids. The CDR3 is CASSQWVQGSYEQYF. CDR3 DNA: TGCGCCAGCAGCCAATGGGTGCAGGGTTCCTACGAGCAGTACTTC.

V usage is TRBV19 and J usage is TRBJ1-1; 8 positions match TRBD1. The germline V gene encodes CDR1 LNHDA and CDR2 SQIVND (reference sequence). The V segment lost 3 bases and the J segment 5 bases; nucleotides outside the gene matches: 2. CDR3 length: 13 amino acids. The CDR3 DNA sequence: TGTGCCAGTAGTATTCAGGGGGCGACTGAAGCTTTCTTT. Its translation is CASSIQGATEAFF. Based on the CDR3 plus reference TRBV19 and TRBJ1-1, the full variable domain is DGGITQSPKYLFRKEGQNVTLSCEQNLNHDAMYWYRQDPGQGLRLIYYSQIVNDFQKGDIAEGYSVSREKKESFPLTVTSAQKNPTAFYLCASSIQGATEAFFGQGTRLTVV.

This chain joins TRBV5-1 and TRBJ2-1, with 7 positions matching TRBD1. After removal of 4 bases from V and 3 bases from J, the junction contained 4 bases not matched to a gene. The CDR3 is 14 residues long. Germline V CDR1 and CDR2: SGHRS, YFSETQ. The CDR3 protein is CASSTGTDYNEQFF. Written as DNA, the CDR3 is TGCGCCAGCAGCACTGGGACAGACTACAATGAGCAGTTCTTC.